This T cell receptor beta chain is drawn from a study of blood T cell repertoires in COVID-19 (dated by TCRdb to 2020 to 2021). With regard to the full study: Samples from collaborators originated in the United States, Italy and Spain and spanned both the acute and convalescent phases of COVID-19. The material from the prospective study consisted of cDNA or gDNA derived from T cells, B-cell-depleted T cells, or PBMCs. Deeply sampled blood TCRbeta repertoires from subjects exposed to, actively infected with, or recovered from COVID-19 were included in the dataset. The repertoires were made available in a free public database intended to serve as a resource for research on the immune response to SARS-CoV-2. The samples were drawn from the first 160 participants of the ongoing ImmuneRACE study and from 950 to 1,500 subjects provided by 6 global collaborators. A de-identified subject ID, COVID-19 status, age in years and sex were almost always included in the sample metadata. HLA class I and class II types, where available, came from metadata supplied by the sample provider rather than from assay-based typing.

The immunoSEQ Assay, a bias-controlled multiplex PCR, was used to amplify TCRbeta CDR3 regions from genomic DNA. As for the authors' bioinformatics: The number of nucleated cells in each sample was estimated by amplification of reference gene primers within the assay. Sequence reads were collapsed and filtered to measure the absolute abundance of every unique TCRbeta CDR3 rearrangement. Productive Simpson clonality was computed per sample as the square root of Simpson's diversity index over productive rearrangements. TCRdb re-hosts the immuneACCESS table, in-frame sequences only. Its copies lack some clones; in the studies checked, an unresolved V gene accounts for under half of them, and the cause for the rest is not known. The V and J calls and clone size come from that table; D and trimming were worked out from the DNA. This sample holds around 160,000 clones; 80% to 90% were observed only once. The biggest ten clones account for over 10% of the sample.

At one collaborating source in Seattle, patients were enrolled during active infection and were followed longitudinally through the course of disease. Collaborating institutions collected whole blood in K2EDTA tubes following their own protocols. Collaborator samples were shipped for TCRbeta analysis as frozen whole blood, isolated PBMCs, or DNA extracted from either sample type. A remark on this clone: No cognate antigen has been identified for it. No per-base quality is available; no much larger clone lies one base away.

The V and J ends are trimmed by 1 base and 4 bases, leaving 14 bases between them. Including the terminal cysteine and phenylalanine, the CDR3 comprises 15 residues. CDR3 DNA is the only sequence kept; it has 45 bases, read in frame from the first base. CDR1 and CDR2 are drawn from the germline V gene: ENHRY, SYGVKD. What the authors observed across the whole study: How much clinical and demographic metadata was included differed by source and by participant, and the metadata was provided uncurated.

Material: peripheral blood. The chain employs TRBV10-3 and TRBJ2-7; TRBD1 could be the D gene, as 6 bases match. The clonotype was recovered from a man between 18 and 29 years old with COVID-19, enrolled during active disease. The CDR3 amino acid sequence is: CAISELPGVAYEQYF. The DNA sequence reads TGTGCCATCAGTGAGTTACCAGGGGTCGCTTACGAGCAGTACTTC.